The clone carrying this TCR beta chain was found many times. The data are from a study of T-cell reconstitution after alpha-beta-depleted transplantation in children. Per germline, CDR1 DFQATT and CDR2 SNEGSKA (reference sequence). This CDR3 region has 14 residues. V lost 0 bases and J 2 bases, leaving 10 bases between the germline ends. Unique molecular identifiers tagged the TCRbeta library. Each CDR3 protein gets one entry after TCRdb re-called the PCR reads with MiXCR. The profile shows under 300,000 distinct CDR3 sequences, approximately 9.7% of them singletons. The chain has TRBV20-1 and TRBJ2-5, with D possibly matching TRBD1 (5 bases). The material was PBMCs from the stem cell graft donor, obtained from the stem cell graft. The source of this sequence is a human donor who donated a stem cell graft to a child with SCID. The CDR3 here is CSARDVGRQETQYF. Written as DNA, the CDR3 is TGCAGTGCTAGAGACGTGGGGCGGCAAGAGACCCAGTACTTC.